One T cell receptor beta chain is described in this entry. Germline V gene data show CDR1 as SQVTM and CDR2 as ANQGSEA. V lost 7 bases and J 3 bases, leaving 15 bases between the germline ends. This CDR3 spans 13 amino acids. The sample originates from a study of yellow fever vaccine responses in identical twins. TCRdb processed the RT-PCR reads anew with MiXCR; each CDR3 protein has one entry. There are approximately 11,000 distinct CDR3 sequences in the sample; 65% to 80% occur only once, and around 6.8% lies in the top ten. The specimen was T cells from blood (PBMCs), unsorted or a sorted subset (not recorded which), collected before or after yellow fever vaccination (not recorded which). This sequence originates from a young woman who received the yellow fever vaccine. The gene calls are TRBV29-1 and TRBJ1-2; D may be TRBD1 (5 bases). As DNA, the CDR3 is TGCAGCGACCGATCCAGGGAAGACTATGGCTACACCTTC. Amino acid sequence: CSDRSREDYGYTF.